Listed below are T cell receptor beta chains from one sample, sequenced in a study of T cell clones after liver transplantation. This table comes from immunoSEQ multiplex PCR, and its TCRdb copy is limited to in-frame clones, with some not included. The data hold about 45,000 clones, with around 84% observed a single time. This material consisted of CD4+ T cells from blood, taken 24 months after liver transplant. Receptors were obtained from a human patient who received a liver transplant. A share of the T cells may be of graft donor origin. Both conserved end residues are part of each CDR3. Each record gives: J gene, D gene, clone size, V gene, CDR3 DNA, CDR3 protein. The D gene is left open where the match is weak. The size field is filled for only some rows; it gives once, few, many or a size class.

j_call: TRBJ2-7; d_call: NA; clone_size: NA; v_call: TRBV5-1; cdr3_nt: TGCGCCAGCAGCCGACAGAGGACGAACGAGCAGTACTTC; cdr3_aa: CASSRQRTNEQYF
j_call: TRBJ2-2; d_call: NA; clone_size: NA; v_call: TRBV5-1; cdr3_nt: TGCGCCAGCAGCTTGAAACATCAGAACACCGGGGAGCTGTTTTTT; cdr3_aa: CASSLKHQNTGELFF
j_call: TRBJ1-1; d_call: NA; clone_size: NA; v_call: TRBV19; cdr3_nt: TGTGCCAGTAGTATAGAGGGGGCGCGTACTGAAGCTTTCTTT; cdr3_aa: CASSIEGARTEAFF
j_call: TRBJ1-2; d_call: NA; clone_size: NA; v_call: TRBV6-6; cdr3_nt: TGTGCCAGCAGCCATCAAGGCGAAAATGGCTACACCTTC; cdr3_aa: CASSHQGENGYTF
j_call: TRBJ1-6; d_call: NA; clone_size: NA; v_call: TRBV6-6; cdr3_nt: TGTGCCAGCGGCTCTTATAATTCACCCCTCCACTTT; cdr3_aa: CASGSYNSPLHF
j_call: TRBJ1-6; d_call: NA; clone_size: NA; v_call: TRBV15; cdr3_nt: TGTGCCACCAGCAGAGAAGGGGTTGTGAATTCACCCCTCCACTTT; cdr3_aa: CATSREGVVNSPLHF
j_call: TRBJ2-7; d_call: TRBD1; clone_size: NA; v_call: TRBV4-3; cdr3_nt: TGCGCCAGCAGCGTCCGGGACAGGGGCTTCGAGCAGTACTTC; cdr3_aa: CASSVRDRGFEQYF
j_call: TRBJ2-3; d_call: TRBD1; clone_size: NA; v_call: TRBV4-1; cdr3_nt: TGCGCCAGCAGTAAACAGGGGGCGTTTCCCTCTAGCACAGATACGCAGTATTTT; cdr3_aa: CASSKQGAFPSSTDTQYF
j_call: TRBJ2-3; d_call: NA; clone_size: NA; v_call: TRBV7-2; cdr3_nt: TGTGCCAGCAGCTTATCCCCCAGCACAGATACGCAGTATTTT; cdr3_aa: CASSLSPSTDTQYF
j_call: TRBJ2-1; d_call: NA; clone_size: NA; v_call: TRBV6-5; cdr3_nt: TGTGCCAGCAGATCTCGCAATGAGCAGTTCTTC; cdr3_aa: CASRSRNEQFF
j_call: TRBJ2-2; d_call: TRBD1; clone_size: NA; v_call: TRBV2; cdr3_nt: TGTGCCAGCAGTGACCCGGGACAGGGGTTCGGGGAGCTGTTTTTT; cdr3_aa: CASSDPGQGFGELFF
j_call: TRBJ2-7; d_call: NA; clone_size: few; v_call: TRBV28; cdr3_nt: TGTGCCAGCCTCCCCGCCCCTGGGGGGAATGCCTACGAGCAGTACTTC; cdr3_aa: CASLPAPGGNAYEQYF
j_call: TRBJ2-3; d_call: TRBD1; clone_size: NA; v_call: TRBV6-1; cdr3_nt: TGTGCCAGCAGTGTCCAGGGGGCTAGCACAGATACGCAGTATTTT; cdr3_aa: CASSVQGASTDTQYF
j_call: TRBJ1-1; d_call: NA; clone_size: NA; v_call: TRBV30; cdr3_nt: TGTGCCTGGCGGAGCACTGAAGCTTTCTTT; cdr3_aa: CAWRSTEAFF
j_call: TRBJ1-2; d_call: NA; clone_size: NA; v_call: TRBV28; cdr3_nt: TGTGCCAGCAGTTCCGAGGTCCGGGGCTACACCTTC; cdr3_aa: CASSSEVRGYTF
j_call: TRBJ2-7; d_call: NA; clone_size: NA; v_call: TRBV4-2; cdr3_nt: TGTGCCAGCAGCCAGATTCTAGGACAACTACCCTACGAGCAGTACTTC; cdr3_aa: CASSQILGQLPYEQYF
j_call: TRBJ2-1; d_call: NA; clone_size: once; v_call: TRBV11-3; cdr3_nt: TGTGCCAGCAGCTTAGTTGGGGATGAGCAGTTCTTC; cdr3_aa: CASSLVGDEQFF
j_call: TRBJ1-3; d_call: NA; clone_size: NA; v_call: TRBV4-3; cdr3_nt: TGCGCCAGCAGCCAAGACGCGCAGGGTATCGCTGGAAACACCATATATTTT; cdr3_aa: CASSQDAQGIAGNTIYF
j_call: TRBJ1-5; d_call: NA; clone_size: NA; v_call: TRBV6-1; cdr3_nt: TGTGCCAGCAGTGTTCGGTCGAGAAACTCCAATCAGCCCCAGCATTTT; cdr3_aa: CASSVRSRNSNQPQHF
j_call: TRBJ2-6; d_call: NA; clone_size: NA; v_call: TRBV7-2; cdr3_nt: TGTGTCAGCAGCTCCGGGGGCTCTGGGGCCAACGTCCTGACTTTC; cdr3_aa: CVSSSGGSGANVLTF
j_call: TRBJ1-6; d_call: TRBD1; clone_size: NA; v_call: TRBV7-2; cdr3_nt: TGTGCCAGCAGCCCTAGGACAGGGGATATTTCACCCCTCCACTTT; cdr3_aa: CASSPRTGDISPLHF
j_call: TRBJ2-3; d_call: NA; clone_size: NA; v_call: TRBV5-5; cdr3_nt: TGTGCCAGCGACGGGGGCGGGACAGATACGCAGTATTTT; cdr3_aa: CASDGGGTDTQYF
j_call: TRBJ2-2; d_call: TRBD2; clone_size: NA; v_call: TRBV19; cdr3_nt: TGTGCCAGTAGTCCTAGCGGGGGGACGTCCGGGGAGCTGTTTTTT; cdr3_aa: CASSPSGGTSGELFF
j_call: TRBJ2-7; d_call: TRBD2; clone_size: NA; v_call: TRBV7-9; cdr3_nt: TGTGCCAGCAGCTTTCCGACTAGCGGGTCCTCCTACGAGCAGTACTTC; cdr3_aa: CASSFPTSGSSYEQYF
j_call: TRBJ2-5; d_call: NA; clone_size: NA; v_call: TRBV5-5; cdr3_nt: TGTGCCAGCAGCCTCCCCGAGGGTTGGGAGACCCAGTACTTC; cdr3_aa: CASSLPEGWETQYF
j_call: TRBJ2-7; d_call: NA; clone_size: NA; v_call: TRBV23-1; cdr3_nt: TGCGCCAGCCGTCGGGTGCCCGTCGACAGGAGAAGCTCCTACGAGCAGTACTTC; cdr3_aa: CASRRVPVDRRSSYEQYF
j_call: TRBJ2-1; d_call: NA; clone_size: NA; v_call: TRBV5-1; cdr3_nt: TGCGCCAGCAGCTTCGCTTCGGGCAATGAGCAGTTCTTC; cdr3_aa: CASSFASGNEQFF
j_call: TRBJ1-4; d_call: NA; clone_size: NA; v_call: TRBV6-5; cdr3_nt: TGTGCCAGCAGTTATACGACAGGCCCTAATGAAAAACTGTTTTTT; cdr3_aa: CASSYTTGPNEKLFF
j_call: TRBJ2-5; d_call: TRBD2; clone_size: few; v_call: TRBV4-1; cdr3_nt: TGCGCCAGCAGCCAAGACATTGAGGCGGTAGCGGGGGGAACAAGGGAGACCCAGTACTTC; cdr3_aa: CASSQDIEAVAGGTRETQYF
j_call: TRBJ2-2; d_call: TRBD2; clone_size: NA; v_call: TRBV5-4; cdr3_nt: TGTGCCAGCAGCCTAGCGGGGAACACCGGGGAGCTGTTTTTT; cdr3_aa: CASSLAGNTGELFF
j_call: TRBJ2-5; d_call: TRBD2; clone_size: NA; v_call: TRBV9; cdr3_nt: TGTGCCAGCAGCGTAGGGGCGTTAGCGGGGAGGGAGACCCAGTACTTC; cdr3_aa: CASSVGALAGRETQYF
j_call: TRBJ1-2; d_call: TRBD1; clone_size: NA; v_call: TRBV5-4; cdr3_nt: TGTGCCAGCAGCGGGGACAGGGGAACCGCCAACTATGGCTACACCTTC; cdr3_aa: CASSGDRGTANYGYTF
j_call: TRBJ2-2; d_call: TRBD2; clone_size: NA; v_call: TRBV7-3; cdr3_nt: TGTGCCAGCAGCCCCCGTAGACTAGCGGGGCCCTACACCGGGGAGCTGTTTTTT; cdr3_aa: CASSPRRLAGPYTGELFF
j_call: TRBJ1-2; d_call: NA; clone_size: NA; v_call: TRBV19; cdr3_nt: TGTGCCAGTCGGGTTCCTGAGATAGCCGGCTACACCTTC; cdr3_aa: CASRVPEIAGYTF
j_call: TRBJ2-7; d_call: NA; clone_size: once; v_call: TRBV19; cdr3_nt: TGTGCCAGTAGTATGCCTCAGACAGCCTCCTACGAGCAGTACTTC; cdr3_aa: CASSMPQTASYEQYF
j_call: TRBJ2-6; d_call: TRBD1; clone_size: NA; v_call: TRBV7-3; cdr3_nt: TGTGCCAGCAGCCAGACAGGGGGCGCATCTGGGGCCAACGTCCTGACTTTC; cdr3_aa: CASSQTGGASGANVLTF
j_call: TRBJ2-3; d_call: NA; clone_size: NA; v_call: TRBV7-3; cdr3_nt: TGTGCCAGCAGCTTAGTGGGGGGGCCCACAGATACGCAGTATTTT; cdr3_aa: CASSLVGGPTDTQYF
j_call: TRBJ1-2; d_call: TRBD1; clone_size: NA; v_call: TRBV29-1; cdr3_nt: TGCAGCGTGTTGACAGGGTCCTATGGCTACACCTTC; cdr3_aa: CSVLTGSYGYTF
j_call: TRBJ2-3; d_call: NA; clone_size: NA; v_call: TRBV25-1; cdr3_nt: TGTGCCAGCAGTTCAAGCCAGGGAAGTAGAGATACGCAGTATTTT; cdr3_aa: CASSSSQGSRDTQYF
j_call: TRBJ1-5; d_call: NA; clone_size: few; v_call: TRBV19; cdr3_nt: TGTGCCAGTAGAGAGACAAACCTATTGGGGAAGCCCCAGCATTTT; cdr3_aa: CASRETNLLGKPQHF
j_call: TRBJ2-7; d_call: TRBD1; clone_size: NA; v_call: TRBV9; cdr3_nt: TGTGCCAGCAGCGGGGACAGGGCCTCCTACGAGCAGTACTTC; cdr3_aa: CASSGDRASYEQYF
j_call: TRBJ2-6; d_call: NA; clone_size: NA; v_call: TRBV5-1; cdr3_nt: TGCGCCAGCAGGGGTGGGGCCAACGTCCTGACTTTC; cdr3_aa: CASRGGANVLTF
j_call: TRBJ1-1; d_call: NA; clone_size: NA; v_call: TRBV25-1; cdr3_nt: TGTGCCAGCATCGGGGCAGTGCCGAGGAGGTTCTTT; cdr3_aa: CASIGAVPRRFF
j_call: TRBJ2-5; d_call: TRBD2; clone_size: NA; v_call: TRBV5-5; cdr3_nt: TGTGCCAGCAGCGAGGGACTAGCGGGAGGGCGAGAGACCCAGTACTTC; cdr3_aa: CASSEGLAGGRETQYF
j_call: TRBJ2-2; d_call: TRBD1; clone_size: NA; v_call: TRBV11-2; cdr3_nt: TGTGCCAGCAGCTTATCAATCTACAGGGGGCCAAACACCGGGGAGCTGTTTTTT; cdr3_aa: CASSLSIYRGPNTGELFF